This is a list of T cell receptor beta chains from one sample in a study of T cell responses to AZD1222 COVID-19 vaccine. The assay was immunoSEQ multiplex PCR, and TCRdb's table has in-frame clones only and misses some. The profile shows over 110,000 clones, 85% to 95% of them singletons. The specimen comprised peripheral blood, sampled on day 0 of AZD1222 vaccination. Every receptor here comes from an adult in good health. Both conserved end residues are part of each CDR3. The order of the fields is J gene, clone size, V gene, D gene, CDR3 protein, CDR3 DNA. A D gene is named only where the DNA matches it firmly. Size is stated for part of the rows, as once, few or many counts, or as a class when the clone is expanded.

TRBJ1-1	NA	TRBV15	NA	CATSTPRGTEAFF	TGTGCCACCAGCACCCCCAGGGGAACTGAAGCTTTCTTT
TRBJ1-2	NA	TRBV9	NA	CASSVGGLGGYTF	TGTGCCAGCAGCGTAGGAGGATTGGGAGGCTACACCTTC
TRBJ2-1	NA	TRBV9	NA	CASSVAMKNNEQFF	TGTGCCAGCAGCGTAGCTATGAAAAACAATGAGCAGTTCTTC
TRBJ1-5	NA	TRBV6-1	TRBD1	CASSDLRWTGGLNQPQHF	TGTGCCAGCAGTGATCTTCGGTGGACAGGGGGGTTAAATCAGCCCCAGCATTTT
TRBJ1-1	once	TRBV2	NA	CASSGEGNTEAFF	TGTGCCAGCAGTGGTGAGGGGAACACTGAAGCTTTCTTT
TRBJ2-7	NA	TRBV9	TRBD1	CASSVAGGQGTYEQYF	TGTGCCAGCAGCGTAGCTGGGGGACAGGGGACCTACGAGCAGTACTTC
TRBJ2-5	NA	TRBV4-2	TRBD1	CASSQDRQGAEETQYF	TGTGCCAGCAGCCAAGATCGCCAGGGGGCCGAGGAGACCCAGTACTTC
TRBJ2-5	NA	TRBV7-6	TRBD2	CASSIREGETQYF	TGTGCCAGCAGCATCAGGGAGGGTGAGACCCAGTACTTC
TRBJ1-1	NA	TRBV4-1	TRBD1	CASRNRGGDNTEAFF	TGCGCCAGCAGAAACAGGGGGGGCGATAACACTGAAGCTTTCTTT
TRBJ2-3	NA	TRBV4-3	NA	CASSQVFLERAEDTQYF	TGCGCCAGCAGCCAAGTCTTCCTCGAGAGGGCGGAGGATACGCAGTATTTT
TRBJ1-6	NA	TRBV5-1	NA	CATALDGTYNSPLHF	TGCGCCACCGCATTGGACGGGACCTATAATTCACCCCTCCACTTT
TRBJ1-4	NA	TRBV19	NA	CASSMEWTNEKLFF	TGTGCCAGTAGTATGGAGTGGACTAATGAAAAACTGTTTTTT
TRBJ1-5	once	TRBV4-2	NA	CASSQTHRDWSNQPQHF	TGTGCCAGCAGCCAAACCCACAGGGACTGGAGCAATCAGCCCCAGCATTTT
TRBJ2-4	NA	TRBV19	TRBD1	CASSRQGARGLAKNIQYF	TGTGCCAGTAGTCGACAGGGGGCCAGGGGTCTAGCCAAAAACATTCAGTACTTC
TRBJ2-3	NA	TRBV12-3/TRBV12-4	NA	CASMWGATDTQYF	TGTGCCAGCATGTGGGGGGCCACAGATACGCAGTATTTT
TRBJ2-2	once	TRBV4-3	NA	CASSQVLGGPNTGELFF	TGCGCCAGCAGCCAAGTGCTCGGGGGGCCTAACACCGGGGAGCTGTTTTTT
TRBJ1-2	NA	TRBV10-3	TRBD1	CAIRDQGGLGYTF	TGTGCCATCAGGGATCAGGGGGGCCTAGGCTACACCTTC
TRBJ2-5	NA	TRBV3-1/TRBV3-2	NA	CASSQVGETQYF	TGTGCCAGCAGCCAAGTCGGGGAGACCCAGTACTTC
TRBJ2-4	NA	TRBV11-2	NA	CASSYQTRRIQYF	TGTGCCAGCAGCTACCAGACTAGACGCATTCAGTACTTC
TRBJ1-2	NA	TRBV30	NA	CAWSGEGVFLGYTF	TGTGCCTGGAGTGGAGAGGGTGTCTTCCTTGGCTACACCTTC
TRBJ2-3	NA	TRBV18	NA	CASSPRDTDTQYF	TGTGCCAGCTCACCACGAGACACAGATACGCAGTATTTT
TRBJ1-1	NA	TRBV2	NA	CASSDNRVNTEAFF	TGTGCCAGCAGCGACAACAGGGTGAACACTGAAGCTTTCTTT
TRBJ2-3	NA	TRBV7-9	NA	CASSLGRESDTQYF	TGTGCCAGCAGCTTAGGTCGAGAGTCAGATACGCAGTATTTT
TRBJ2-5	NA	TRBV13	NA	CASSARVGGFYQETQYF	TGTGCCAGCAGCGCCAGGGTGGGCGGATTCTACCAAGAGACCCAGTACTTC
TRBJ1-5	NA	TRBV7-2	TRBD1	CASSFTGDQPQHF	TGTGCCAGCAGCTTTACAGGGGATCAGCCCCAGCATTTT
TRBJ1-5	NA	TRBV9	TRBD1	CASGTGVSQPQHF	TGTGCCAGCGGGACAGGGGTGTCTCAGCCCCAGCATTTT
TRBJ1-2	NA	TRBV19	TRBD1	CASSIDPGQGNYGYTF	TGTGCCAGTAGTATAGATCCGGGACAGGGGAACTATGGCTACACCTTC
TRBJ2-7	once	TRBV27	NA	CASSRWVQGSRHEQYF	TGTGCCAGCAGTAGGTGGGTACAGGGAAGTCGCCACGAGCAGTACTTC
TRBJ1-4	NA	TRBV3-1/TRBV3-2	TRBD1	CASSGRDRLALSEKLFF	TGTGCCAGCAGCGGCCGGGACAGGTTGGCTCTCAGTGAAAAACTGTTTTTT
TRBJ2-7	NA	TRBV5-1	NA	CASSLRLGARGSYEQYF	TGCGCCAGCAGCTTGCGGCTGGGGGCAAGGGGCTCCTACGAGCAGTACTTC
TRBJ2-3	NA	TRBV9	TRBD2	CASSASGSGTDTQYF	TGTGCCAGCAGCGCAAGCGGGAGCGGCACAGATACGCAGTATTTT
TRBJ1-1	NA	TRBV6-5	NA	CASSSLLSGATEAFF	TGTGCCAGCAGTTCACTCCTATCAGGGGCCACTGAAGCTTTCTTT
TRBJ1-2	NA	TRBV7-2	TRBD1	CASSSRLVQGAQGYTF	TGTGCCAGCAGCTCCCGTTTAGTACAGGGGGCTCAAGGCTACACCTTC
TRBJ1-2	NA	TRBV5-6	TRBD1	CASSPGQGAGGYTF	TGTGCCAGCAGCCCGGGACAGGGGGCGGGCGGCTACACCTTC
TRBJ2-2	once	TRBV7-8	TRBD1	CASSLNAGGSSTGELFF	TGTGCCAGCAGCTTGAACGCAGGGGGCTCTAGCACCGGGGAGCTGTTTTTT
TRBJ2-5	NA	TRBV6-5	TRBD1	CASSYANRGLGETQYF	TGTGCCAGCAGTTACGCTAACAGGGGTTTAGGAGAGACCCAGTACTTC
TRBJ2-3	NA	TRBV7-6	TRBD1	CASSPGTGRTDTQYF	TGTGCCAGCAGCCCGGGGACAGGGAGGACAGATACGCAGTATTTT
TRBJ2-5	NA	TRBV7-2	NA	CASSLARGIQETQYF	TGTGCCAGCAGCTTAGCGCGGGGAATCCAAGAGACCCAGTACTTC
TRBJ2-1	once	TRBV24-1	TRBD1	CATSEMDRGRGQFF	TGTGCCACCAGTGAAATGGACAGGGGTCGTGGGCAGTTCTTC
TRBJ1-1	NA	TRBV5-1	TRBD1	CASSQRTGKNTEAFF	TGCGCCAGCAGCCAACGGACAGGGAAAAACACTGAAGCTTTCTTT
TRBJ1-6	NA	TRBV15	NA	CATSRSLDYNSPLHF	TGTGCCACCAGCAGGAGCCTGGACTATAATTCACCCCTCCACTTT
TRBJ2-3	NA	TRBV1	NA	CTSSQDCGTSGRTDTQYF	TGCACCAGCAGCCAAGATTGCGGGACTAGCGGTCGCACAGATACGCAGTATTTT
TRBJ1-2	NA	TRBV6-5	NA	CASTRNRDFYGYTF	TGTGCCAGCACCAGAAACCGGGATTTCTATGGCTACACCTTC
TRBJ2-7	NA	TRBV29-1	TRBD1	CSVVGQGLREQYF	TGCAGCGTTGTGGGACAGGGCCTGCGCGAGCAGTACTTC
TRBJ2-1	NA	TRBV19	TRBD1	CASSPRDRGINEQFF	TGTGCCAGTAGTCCCAGGGACAGGGGTATCAATGAGCAGTTCTTC